This T cell receptor beta chain was obtained from a study of OX40 agonist ivuxolimab in advanced cancers. Background on the study: The patients' treatment was ivuxolimab, an agonistic anti-OX40 (CD134) antibody.

The CDR3 is 15 residues long. V lost 4 bases, J lost 2 bases, and 15 bases lay in between. CDR1 and CDR2 (germline): SGHRS, YFSETQ. Assay: immunoSEQ multiplex PCR; the TCRdb copy retains only in-frame clones and omits some. This table has approximately 70,000 clones, about 83% appearing once. This specimen was CD4+ or CD8+ T cells sorted from blood, taken in a trial of the OX40 agonist ivuxolimab. The J gene is TRBJ2-5, the V gene TRBV5-1; a weak D match, TRBD2 (5 bases). The sequence came from an adult with an advanced solid tumor such as melanoma, head and neck, liver or kidney cancer. The CDR3 DNA is TGCGCCAGCAGCCGGGATAACCGACAACAAGAGACCCAGTACTTC. As protein: CASSRDNRQQETQYF.